Shown below are 26 T cell receptor beta chains from a single sample sequenced in a study of blood T cell repertoires in COVID-19. Sequencing was performed with immunoSEQ multiplex PCR; in TCRdb, only in-frame clones are kept and a portion is missing. The data contain around 130,000 clones, about 86% of them singletons. What was sequenced was PBMCs or T cells enriched from blood (not recorded which). These receptors originate from a man aged 35 to 55 with acute COVID-19.

The J gene is TRBJ2-3, the V gene TRBV19; 9 nucleotides agree with TRBD1. Trimming at V came to 8 bases and at J to 2 bases, leaving 8 bases not matched to a gene. This CDR3 is built from 15 residues. Looked up from germline, CDR1 is LNHDA and CDR2 is SQIVND (reference sequence). CDR3 loop: CASSQDRGNTDTQYF. The DNA of the CDR3 is TGTGCCAGTTCCCAAGACAGGGGGAACACAGATACGCAGTATTTT.

The rearrangement uses TRBV28 and TRBJ2-7, with TRBD1 identical over 10 bases. The CDR3 runs to 15 residues. Trimming removed 6 bases from V and 1 base from J; junction bases left unmatched: 6. Looked up from germline, CDR1 is MDHEN and CDR2 is SYDVKM. For the CDR3, the DNA is TGTGCCAGCAGAGATGGACAGGGGGTTTCCTACGAGCAGTACTTC. It yields the protein CASRDGQGVSYEQYF.

The table lists this clone with a count of one. The chain has TRBV7-2 and TRBJ1-2; 7 nucleotides align to TRBD1. V lost 4 bases and J lost 4; bases outside the gene matches: 3. Per the germline V gene, CDR1 is SGHTA and CDR2 is FQGNSA. The CDR3 runs to 13 residues. CDR3 in DNA: TGTGCCAGCAGCTCCGGGACAGCCTATGGCTACACCTTC. It codes for CASSSGTAYGYTF.

The chain joins TRBV9 to TRBJ2-2; TRBD1 might be the D (5 bases). Germline values: CDR1 SGDLS, CDR2 YYNGEE. The CDR3 totals 15 residues. V was cut by 4 bases and J by 4 bases, with 14 bases left in between. CDR3 region: CASSSYSGSTGELFF. The DNA for the CDR3 is TGTGCCAGCAGCAGCTATTCAGGGTCCACCGGGGAGCTGTTTTTT.

The chain employs TRBV4-1 and TRBJ1-5; tentatively, D is TRBD1 (5 bases). V dropped 8 bases and J dropped 0 bases, with 11 bases sitting between them. The CDR3 totals 14 residues. Germline CDR1 is MGHRA and CDR2 is YSYEKL. This chain's CDR3 is CASALTASNQPQHF. CDR3 bases: TGCGCCAGCGCGTTGACAGCTAGCAATCAGCCCCAGCATTTT.

This clone was counted a few times. The chain employs TRBV7-9 and TRBJ1-1, with D maybe TRBD1 (6 bases). V lost 6 bases and J lost 7, with 12 bases in between. The CDR3 totals 12 residues. Per the germline V gene, CDR1 is SEHNR and CDR2 is FQNEAQ (reference sequence). The CDR3 is CASSTSGVEAFF. DNA for the CDR3: TGTGCCAGCAGTACCTCAGGGGTTGAAGCTTTCTTT. Filled out from reference TRBV7-9 and TRBJ1-1, the complete variable domain reads DTGVSQNPRHKITKRGQNVTFRCDPISEHNRLYWYRQTLGQGPEFLTYFQNEAQLEKSRLLSDRFSAERPKGSFSTLEIQRTEQGDSAMYLCASSTSGVEAFFGQGTRLTVV.

This sequence joins TRBV9 and TRBJ2-7; perhaps TRBD1 as D (5 bases). Trimming left V 0 bases short and J 11 bases short, with 15 bases between. Per germline, CDR1 SGDLS and CDR2 YYNGEE. The CDR3 loop spans 13 amino acids. The CDR3 reads CASSVDLAGLEYF. The DNA for the CDR3 is TGTGCCAGCAGCGTAGACTTGGCAGGGTTAGAGTACTTC.

The chain combines TRBV6-2 or TRBV6-3 with TRBJ1-2; D possibly corresponds to TRBD1 (5 bases). The CDR3 runs to 17 residues. Trimming pared 0 bases from V and 5 bases from J, leaving 19 bases between. The germline CDR1 and CDR2 sequences are MNHEY and SVGEGT. The CDR3 sequence is CASSYSTVYAGTYGYTF. Written as DNA, the CDR3 is TGTGCCAGCAGTTACTCCACGGTGTATGCCGGGACTTATGGCTACACCTTC.

The chain's CDR3 is CASSQAGVGQPQHF. Written as DNA, the CDR3 is TGTGCCAGCAGCCAAGCAGGGGTCGGTCAGCCCCAGCATTTT. This sequence joins TRBV3-1 (or the pseudogene TRBV3-2) and TRBJ1-5; a weak D match, TRBD1 (6 bases). Trimming cost V 1 base and J 6 bases, with 10 bases left between them. The V gene's germline CDR1 is LGHDT and CDR2 YNNKEL (reference sequence). This CDR3 region has 14 residues.

This clone occurred a few times. The chain carries TRBV6-1 and TRBJ2-5; 7 positions match TRBD2. CDR3 length: 15 residues. Trimming at V came to 3 bases and at J to 5 bases, leaving 9 bases not matched to a gene. CDR1 MNHNS and CDR2 SASEGT come from the germline V gene. CDR3 nucleotides: TGTGCCAGCAGTGAGGGGGGGATAAGTGGGGAGACCCAGTACTTC. Residues: CASSEGGISGETQYF.

This CDR3 reads CASSLEGVSSEAFF. Written as DNA, the CDR3 is TGTGCCAGCAGCTTGGAGGGGGTTTCTAGTGAAGCTTTCTTT. This chain uses TRBV5-4 with TRBJ1-1, with a tentative D call TRBD1 (6 bases). This CDR3 comprises 14 residues. Trimming stripped 0 bases from V and 7 bases from J, with 13 bases between. Germline CDR1 reads SGHNT; CDR2 reads YYREEE (reference sequence).

A few counts support this clone. The chain recombines TRBV19 with TRBJ1-4; the match to TRBD1 covers 9 bases. The ends lost 8 bases at V and 7 bases at J; junction bases unmatched: 11. The CDR3 loop spans 15 amino acids. Germline V gene sequence: CDR1 LNHDA, CDR2 SQIVND (reference sequence). The CDR3 coding sequence is TGTGCCAGTCGCCAGCTGGGGACAGGGCCTGAAAAACTGTTTTTT. This codes for CASRQLGTGPEKLFF.

The CDR3 here is CASSFQQGTNEKLFF. The CDR3 DNA reads TGCGCCAGCAGCTTCCAACAGGGGACTAATGAAAAACTGTTTTTT. The rearrangement links TRBV5-1 to TRBJ1-4, with 7 bases matching TRBD1. Trimming cost V 2 bases and J 2 bases; bases outside gene matches: 3. This CDR3 is 15 amino acids long. Germline lookup yields CDR1 SGHRS and CDR2 YFSETQ. Full variable domain (remainder filled in from reference TRBV5-1 and TRBJ1-4): KAGVTQTPRYLIKTRGQQVTLSCSPISGHRSVSWYQQTPGQGLQFLFEYFSETQRNKGNFPGRFSGRQFSNSRSEMNVSTLELGDSALYLCASSFQQGTNEKLFFGSGTQLSVL.

The V call is TRBV24-1, the J call TRBJ1-5, with D possibly TRBD1 on 5 matching bases. This CDR3 contains 13 residues. Germline-derived CDR1 and CDR2 are KGHDR and SFDVKD. The V end lost 9 bases, the J end lost 4 bases, and 12 bases lay between the germline ends. The CDR3 DNA is TGTGCCACCGGAGGGGCGGAGAATCAGCCCCAGCATTTT. It yields the protein CATGGAENQPQHF.

The chain recombines TRBV24-1 with TRBJ2-3; 8 nucleotides line up with TRBD1. This CDR3 comprises 16 residues. The ends lost 3 bases at V and 3 bases at J; junction bases unmatched: 7. Germline-derived CDR1 and CDR2 are KGHDR and SFDVKD. CDR3 bases: TGTGCCACCAGTGATCGACGGACAGGGAAAACAGATACGCAGTATTTT. Translation gives CATSDRRTGKTDTQYF.

This clone showed up just once. The chain links TRBV5-1 to TRBJ1-1; no firm D call. The CDR3 is 13 amino acids. V lost 1 base, J lost 0 bases, and 4 bases lay in between. Germline V gene lookup returns CDR1 SGHRS and CDR2 YFSETQ. Written as DNA, the CDR3 is TGCGCCAGCAGCTTGTACATGAACACTGAAGCTTTCTTT. It yields the protein CASSLYMNTEAFF.

The table lists this clone with a few counts. The J gene is TRBJ2-7, the V gene TRBV10-3; 8 nucleotides match TRBD2. V lost 2 bases, J lost 6 bases, and 18 bases stayed unmatched. CDR1 is ENHRY and CDR2 is SYGVKD in the germline V gene. CDR3 length: 18 amino acids. The CDR3 DNA reads as TGTGCCATCAGTGAGCGGTTAGACAAGACGGGAGGGCCTAGCGAGCAGTACTTC. Protein product: CAISERLDKTGGPSEQYF.

V is TRBV7-3 and J is TRBJ1-2; 8 nucleotides agree with TRBD1. In germline, CDR1 is SGHTA, CDR2 FQGTGA. The J segment lost 8 bases and the V segment lost 5 bases, leaving 7 bases of the junction unmatched. The CDR3 is made up of 13 amino acids. The CDR3: CASSPGGTGGYTF. As DNA, the CDR3 is TGTGCCAGCAGCCCCGGAGGGACAGGAGGCTACACCTTC.

The V and J genes are TRBV19 and TRBJ2-7; 7 bases map to TRBD2. Germline V CDR1 and CDR2: LNHDA, SQIVND (reference sequence). The length of the CDR3 is 15 residues. V dropped 4 bases and J dropped 0; count of bases not matched to a gene: 6. The CDR3, as DNA: TGTGCCAGTAGTAGGTCCAGCGGGATCTCCTACGAGCAGTACTTC. Its translation: CASSRSSGISYEQYF.

This chain links TRBV11-3 with TRBJ2-2; 8 bases are a match to TRBD2. This CDR3 is built from 16 residues. CDR1 SGHNT and CDR2 YENEEA come from the germline V gene. The junction had 10 bases not matched to a gene; V was cut back by 5 bases and J by 5 bases. This chain's CDR3 is CASSPAGGVDTGELFF. The CDR3 region has the DNA TGTGCCAGCAGCCCCGCCGGGGGGGTCGATACCGGGGAGCTGTTTTTT. The whole variable domain, filled in from reference TRBV11-3 and TRBJ2-2, reads EAGVVQSPRYKIIEKKQPVAFWCNPISGHNTLYWYLQNLGQGPELLIRYENEEAVDDSQLPKDRFSAERLKGVDSTLKIQPAELGDSAVYLCASSPAGGVDTGELFFGEGSRLTVL.

This clone has at least ten counts. The chain recombines TRBV11-3 with TRBJ1-1; D not resolved. Per germline, CDR1 SGHNT and CDR2 YENEEA. Trimming removed 4 bases from V and 1 base from J, with 7 bases in between. The CDR3 runs to 13 residues. The CDR3, as DNA: TGTGCCAGCAGCTCCAAATGGAACACTGAAGCTTTCTTT. It encodes CASSSKWNTEAFF.

The gene calls are TRBV6-2 or TRBV6-3 and TRBJ1-5; a weak D match, TRBD1 (6 bases). CDR1 is MNHEY, CDR2 SVGEGT, per germline. This CDR3 is built from 13 residues. Between the trimmed V and J ends, which lost 4 bases and 7 bases, there was a span of 11 bases. The CDR3 DNA is TGTGCCAGCAGTTCTAAGGGGGAACAGCCCCAGCATTTT. It translates to CASSSKGEQPQHF.

V gene TRBV5-1 combines with J gene TRBJ2-2; D remains unclear. Trimming left V 3 bases short and J 5 bases short, with 8 bases between. This CDR3 is built from 13 residues. Germline CDR1 reads SGHRS; CDR2 reads YFSETQ. In nucleotides, the CDR3 is TGCGCCAGCAGCTCCGGTGGTACCGGGGAGCTGTTTTTT. Translating it yields CASSSGGTGELFF.

V is TRBV5-1 and J is TRBJ2-3, with a possible D match to TRBD1 (7 bases). Between the trimmed V and J ends, which lost 1 base and 4 bases, there was a span of 13 bases. Germline CDR1 reads SGHRS; CDR2 reads YFSETQ. The CDR3 is 15 residues long. This CDR3 is CASSLWQGEADTQYF. The CDR3 region has the DNA TGCGCCAGCAGCTTGTGGCAGGGGGAGGCAGATACGCAGTATTTT.

In this sample, this clone turned up a few times. In DNA form, the CDR3 reads TGTGCCAGCAGTTTAACAGGGCCCCATCAGCCCCAGCATTTT. Translating it yields CASSLTGPHQPQHF. V is TRBV28 and J is TRBJ1-5, with D perhaps TRBD1 (6 bases). This CDR3 region has 14 residues. Trimming removed 2 bases at V and 5 bases at J, with 10 bases between. In germline, CDR1 is MDHEN, CDR2 SYDVKM.

V and J are TRBV20-1 and TRBJ2-1; D remains ambiguous. The V gene's germline CDR1 is DFQATT and CDR2 SNEGSKA (reference sequence). The CDR3 has 11 residues. V lost 5 bases and J 7 bases, leaving 9 bases between the germline ends. The CDR3 spells CSAHGSNEQFF. CDR3 bases: TGCAGTGCTCACGGTTCGAATGAGCAGTTCTTC.